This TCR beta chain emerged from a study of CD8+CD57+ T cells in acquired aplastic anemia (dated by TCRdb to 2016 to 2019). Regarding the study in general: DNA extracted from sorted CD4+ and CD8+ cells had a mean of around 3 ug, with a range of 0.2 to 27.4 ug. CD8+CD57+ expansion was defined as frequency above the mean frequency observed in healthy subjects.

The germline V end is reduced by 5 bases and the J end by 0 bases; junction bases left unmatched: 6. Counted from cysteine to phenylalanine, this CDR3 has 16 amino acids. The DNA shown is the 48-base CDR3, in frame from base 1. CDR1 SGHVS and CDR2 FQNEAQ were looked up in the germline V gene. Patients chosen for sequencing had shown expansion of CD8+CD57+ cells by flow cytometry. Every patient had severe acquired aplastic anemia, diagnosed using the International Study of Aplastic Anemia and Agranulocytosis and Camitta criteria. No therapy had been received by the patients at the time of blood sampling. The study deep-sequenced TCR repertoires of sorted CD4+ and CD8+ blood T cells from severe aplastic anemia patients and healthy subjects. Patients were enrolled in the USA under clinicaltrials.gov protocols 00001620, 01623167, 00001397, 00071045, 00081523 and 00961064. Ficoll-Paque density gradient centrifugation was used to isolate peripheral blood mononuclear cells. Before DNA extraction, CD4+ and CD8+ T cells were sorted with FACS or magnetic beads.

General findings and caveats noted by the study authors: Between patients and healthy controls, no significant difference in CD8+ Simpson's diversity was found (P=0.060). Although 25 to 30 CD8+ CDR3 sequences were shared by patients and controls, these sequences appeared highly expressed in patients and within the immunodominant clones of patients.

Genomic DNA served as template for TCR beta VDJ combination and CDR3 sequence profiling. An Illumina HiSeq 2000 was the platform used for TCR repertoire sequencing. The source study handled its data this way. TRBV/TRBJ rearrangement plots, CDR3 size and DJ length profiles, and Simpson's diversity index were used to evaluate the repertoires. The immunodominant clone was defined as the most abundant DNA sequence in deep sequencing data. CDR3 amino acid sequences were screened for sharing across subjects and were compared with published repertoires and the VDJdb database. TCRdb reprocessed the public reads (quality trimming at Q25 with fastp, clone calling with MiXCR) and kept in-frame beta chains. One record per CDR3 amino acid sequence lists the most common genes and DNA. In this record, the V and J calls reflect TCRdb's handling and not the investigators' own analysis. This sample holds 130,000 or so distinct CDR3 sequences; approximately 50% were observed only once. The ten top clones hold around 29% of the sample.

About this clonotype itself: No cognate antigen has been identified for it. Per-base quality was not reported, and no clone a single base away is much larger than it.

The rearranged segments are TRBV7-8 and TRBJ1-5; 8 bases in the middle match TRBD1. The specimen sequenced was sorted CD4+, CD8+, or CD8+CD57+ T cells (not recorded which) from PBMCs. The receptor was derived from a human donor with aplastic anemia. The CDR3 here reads CASSIGTGFSNQPQHF. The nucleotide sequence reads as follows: TGTGCCAGCAGCATAGGGACAGGATTTAGCAATCAGCCCCAGCATTTT.